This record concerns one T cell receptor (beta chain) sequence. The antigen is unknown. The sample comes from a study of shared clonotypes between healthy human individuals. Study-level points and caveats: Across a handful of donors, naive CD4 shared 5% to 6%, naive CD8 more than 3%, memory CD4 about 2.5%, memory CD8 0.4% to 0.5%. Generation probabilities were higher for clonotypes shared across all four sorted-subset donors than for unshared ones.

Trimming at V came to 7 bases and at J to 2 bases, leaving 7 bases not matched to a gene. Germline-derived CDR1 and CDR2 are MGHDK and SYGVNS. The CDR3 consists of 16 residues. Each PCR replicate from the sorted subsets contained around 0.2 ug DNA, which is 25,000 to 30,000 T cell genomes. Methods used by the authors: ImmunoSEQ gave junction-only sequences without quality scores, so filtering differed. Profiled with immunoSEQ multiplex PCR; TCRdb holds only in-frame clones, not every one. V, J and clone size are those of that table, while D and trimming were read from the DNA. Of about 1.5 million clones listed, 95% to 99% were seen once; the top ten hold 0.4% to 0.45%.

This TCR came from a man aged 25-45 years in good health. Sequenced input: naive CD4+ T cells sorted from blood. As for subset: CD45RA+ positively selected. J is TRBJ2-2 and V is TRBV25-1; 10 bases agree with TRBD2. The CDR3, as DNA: TGTGCCAGCAAGACTAGCGGGCGGACCAACACCGGGGAGCTGTTTTTT. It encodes CASKTSGRTNTGELFF.